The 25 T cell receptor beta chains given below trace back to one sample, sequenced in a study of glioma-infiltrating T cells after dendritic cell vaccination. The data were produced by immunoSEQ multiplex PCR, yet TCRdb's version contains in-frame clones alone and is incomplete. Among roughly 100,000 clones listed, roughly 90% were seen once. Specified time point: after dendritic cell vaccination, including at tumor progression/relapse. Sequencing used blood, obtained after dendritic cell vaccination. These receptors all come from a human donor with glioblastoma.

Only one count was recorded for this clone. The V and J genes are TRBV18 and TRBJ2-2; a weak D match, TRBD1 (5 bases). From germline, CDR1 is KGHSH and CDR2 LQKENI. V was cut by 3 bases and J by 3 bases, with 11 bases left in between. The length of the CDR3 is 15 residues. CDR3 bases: TGTGCCAGCTCACCTACAGGCGGCGACACCGGGGAGCTGTTTTTT. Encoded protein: CASSPTGGDTGELFF.

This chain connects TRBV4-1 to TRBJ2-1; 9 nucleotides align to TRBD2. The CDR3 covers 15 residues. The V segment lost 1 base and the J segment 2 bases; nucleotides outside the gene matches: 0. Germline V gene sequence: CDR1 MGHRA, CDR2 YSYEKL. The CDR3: CASSQGLAAYNEQFF. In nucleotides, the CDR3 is TGCGCCAGCAGCCAAGGACTAGCGGCCTACAATGAGCAGTTCTTC.

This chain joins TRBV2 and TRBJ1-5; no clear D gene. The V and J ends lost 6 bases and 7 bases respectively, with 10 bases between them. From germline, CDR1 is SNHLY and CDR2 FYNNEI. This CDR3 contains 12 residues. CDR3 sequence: CASSERVQPQHF. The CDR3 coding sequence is TGTGCCAGCAGCGAAAGAGTCCAGCCCCAGCATTTT.

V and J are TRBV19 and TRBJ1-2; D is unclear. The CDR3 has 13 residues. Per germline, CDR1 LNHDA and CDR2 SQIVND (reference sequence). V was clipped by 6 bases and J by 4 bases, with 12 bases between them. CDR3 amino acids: CASRASSTYGYTF. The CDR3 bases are TGTGCCAGTAGGGCTTCCTCCACCTATGGCTACACCTTC.

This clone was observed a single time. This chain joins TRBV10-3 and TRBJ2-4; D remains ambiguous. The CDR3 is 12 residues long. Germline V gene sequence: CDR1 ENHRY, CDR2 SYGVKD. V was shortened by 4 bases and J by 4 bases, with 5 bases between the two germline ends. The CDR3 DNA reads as TGTGCCATCAGTGCCGAGAAAAACATTCAGTACTTC. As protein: CAISAEKNIQYF.

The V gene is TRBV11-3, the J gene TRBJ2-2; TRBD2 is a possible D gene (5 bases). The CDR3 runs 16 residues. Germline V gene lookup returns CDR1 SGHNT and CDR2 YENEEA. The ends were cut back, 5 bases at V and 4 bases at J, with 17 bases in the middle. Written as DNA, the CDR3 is TGTGCCAGCAGCCCCCGGGGTAGCGTACTCACCGGGGAGCTGTTTTTT. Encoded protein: CASSPRGSVLTGELFF. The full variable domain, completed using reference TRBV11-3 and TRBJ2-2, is EAGVVQSPRYKIIEKKQPVAFWCNPISGHNTLYWYLQNLGQGPELLIRYENEEAVDDSQLPKDRFSAERLKGVDSTLKIQPAELGDSAVYLCASSPRGSVLTGELFFGEGSRLTVL.

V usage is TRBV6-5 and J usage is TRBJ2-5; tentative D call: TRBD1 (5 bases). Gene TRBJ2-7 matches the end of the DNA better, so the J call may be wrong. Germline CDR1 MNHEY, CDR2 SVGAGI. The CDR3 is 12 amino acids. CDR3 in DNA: TGTGCCGCCATCGGAAGGGGCTACGAGCAGTACTTC. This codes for CAAIGRGYEQYF.

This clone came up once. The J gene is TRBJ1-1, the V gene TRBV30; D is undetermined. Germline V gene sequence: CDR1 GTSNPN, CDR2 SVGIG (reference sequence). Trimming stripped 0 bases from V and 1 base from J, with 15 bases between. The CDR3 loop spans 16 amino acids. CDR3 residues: CAWSVPAAYGNTEAFF. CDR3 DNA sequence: TGTGCCTGGAGTGTACCCGCGGCATATGGGAACACTGAAGCTTTCTTT.

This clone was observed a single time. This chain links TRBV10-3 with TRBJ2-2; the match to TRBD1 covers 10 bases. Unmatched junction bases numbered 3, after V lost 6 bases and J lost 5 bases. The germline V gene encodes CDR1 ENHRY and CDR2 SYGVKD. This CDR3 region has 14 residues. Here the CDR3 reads CAIRGTGETGELFF. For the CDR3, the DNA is TGTGCCATCAGAGGGACAGGGGAAACCGGGGAGCTGTTTTTT.

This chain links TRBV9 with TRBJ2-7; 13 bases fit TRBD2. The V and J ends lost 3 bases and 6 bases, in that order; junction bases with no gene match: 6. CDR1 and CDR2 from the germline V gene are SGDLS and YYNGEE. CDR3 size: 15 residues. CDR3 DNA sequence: TGTGCCAGCAGCGAAGGGACTAGCGGGACGAGCGAGCAGTACTTC. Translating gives CASSEGTSGTSEQYF.

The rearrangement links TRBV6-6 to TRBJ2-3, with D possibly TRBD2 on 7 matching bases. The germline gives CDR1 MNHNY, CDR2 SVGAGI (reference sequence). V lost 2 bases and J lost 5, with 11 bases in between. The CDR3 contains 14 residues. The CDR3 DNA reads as TGTGCCAGCAGTTACGGCGGGGGCCGAGATACGCAGTATTTT. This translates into CASSYGGGRDTQYF.

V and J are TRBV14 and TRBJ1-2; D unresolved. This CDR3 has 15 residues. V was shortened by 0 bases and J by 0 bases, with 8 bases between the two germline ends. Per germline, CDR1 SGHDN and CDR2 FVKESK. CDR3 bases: TGTGCCAGCAGCCAAGACGCAGGCCCTAACTATGGCTACACCTTC. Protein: CASSQDAGPNYGYTF.

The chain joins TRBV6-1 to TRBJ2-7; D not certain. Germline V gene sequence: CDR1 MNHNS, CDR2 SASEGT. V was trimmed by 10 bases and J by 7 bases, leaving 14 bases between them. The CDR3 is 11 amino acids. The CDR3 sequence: CATLEKEEQYF. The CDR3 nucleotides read TGTGCCACCCTGGAAAAGGAGGAGCAGTACTTC.

CDR3 sequence: CASNLAGQPNYGYTF. CDR3 DNA: TGTGCCAGCAATTTAGCTGGTCAGCCTAACTATGGCTACACCTTC. This chain connects TRBV6-1 to TRBJ1-2; D remains ambiguous. This CDR3 spans 15 amino acids. Germline V gene data show CDR1 as MNHNS and CDR2 as SASEGT. V was cut by 7 bases and J by 0 bases, with 15 bases left in between.

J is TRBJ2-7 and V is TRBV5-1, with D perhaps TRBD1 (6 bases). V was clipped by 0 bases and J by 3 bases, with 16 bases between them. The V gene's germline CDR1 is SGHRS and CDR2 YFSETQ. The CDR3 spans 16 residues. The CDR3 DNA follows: TGCGCCAGCAGCTTGGACCCGGGACAAAGATTCTACGAGCAGTACTTC. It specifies CASSLDPGQRFYEQYF. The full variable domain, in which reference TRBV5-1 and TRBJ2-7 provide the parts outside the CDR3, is KAGVTQTPRYLIKTRGQQVTLSCSPISGHRSVSWYQQTPGQGLQFLFEYFSETQRNKGNFPGRFSGRQFSNSRSEMNVSTLELGDSALYLCASSLDPGQRFYEQYFGPGTRLTVT.

The CDR3 region is CASSYMTVQETQYF. The CDR3 DNA reads TGTGCCAGCAGTTACATGACAGTTCAAGAGACCCAGTACTTC. V and J are TRBV6-6 and TRBJ2-5, with a tentative D call TRBD1 (5 bases). The CDR3 spans 14 residues. Germline V gene sequence: CDR1 MNHNY, CDR2 SVGAGI (reference sequence). Trimming left V 2 bases short and J 2 bases short, with 9 bases between.

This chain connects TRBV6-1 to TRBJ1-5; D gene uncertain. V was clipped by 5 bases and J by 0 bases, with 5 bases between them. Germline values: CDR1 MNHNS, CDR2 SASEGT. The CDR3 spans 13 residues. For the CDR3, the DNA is TGTGCCAGCAGTTCTCTTAGCAATCAGCCCCAGCATTTT. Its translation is CASSSLSNQPQHF.

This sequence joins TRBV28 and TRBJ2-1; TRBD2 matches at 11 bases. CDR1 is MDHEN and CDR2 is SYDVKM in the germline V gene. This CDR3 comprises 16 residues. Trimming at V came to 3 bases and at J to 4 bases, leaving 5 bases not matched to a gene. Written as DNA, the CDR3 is TGTGCCAGCAGTTTGACTAGCGGGGATAGGTACAATGAGCAGTTCTTC. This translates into CASSLTSGDRYNEQFF. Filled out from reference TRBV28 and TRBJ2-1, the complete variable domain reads DVKVTQSSRYLVKRTGEKVFLECVQDMDHENMFWYRQDPGLGLRLIYFSYDVKMKEKGDIPEGYSVSREKKERFSLILESASTNQTSMYLCASSLTSGDRYNEQFFGPGTRLTVL.

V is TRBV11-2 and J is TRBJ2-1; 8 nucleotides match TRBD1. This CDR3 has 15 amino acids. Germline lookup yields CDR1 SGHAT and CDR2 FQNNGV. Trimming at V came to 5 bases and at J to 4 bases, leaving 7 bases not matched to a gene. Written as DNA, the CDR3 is TGTGCCAGCAGCACCGGACAGGGTCTTTACAATGAGCAGTTCTTC. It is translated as CASSTGQGLYNEQFF. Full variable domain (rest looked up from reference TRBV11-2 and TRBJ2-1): EAGVAQSPRYKIIEKRQSVAFWCNPISGHATLYWYQQILGQGPKLLIQFQNNGVVDDSQLPKDRFSAERLKGVDSTLKIQPAKLEDSAVYLCASSTGQGLYNEQFFGPGTRLTVL.

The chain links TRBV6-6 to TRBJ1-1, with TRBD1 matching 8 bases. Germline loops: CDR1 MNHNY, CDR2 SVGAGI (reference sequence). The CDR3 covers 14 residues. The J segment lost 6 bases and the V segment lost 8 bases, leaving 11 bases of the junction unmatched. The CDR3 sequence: CASRPDRDVSEAFF. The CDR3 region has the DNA TGTGCCAGCCGACCGGACAGGGATGTTTCTGAAGCTTTCTTT.

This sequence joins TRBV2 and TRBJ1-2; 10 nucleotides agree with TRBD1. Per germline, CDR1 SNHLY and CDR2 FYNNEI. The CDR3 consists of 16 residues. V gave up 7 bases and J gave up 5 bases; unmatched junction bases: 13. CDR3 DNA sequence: TGTGCCAGCACCCCCTCCGGGACAGGGGAACGGTATGGCTACACCTTC. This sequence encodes CASTPSGTGERYGYTF. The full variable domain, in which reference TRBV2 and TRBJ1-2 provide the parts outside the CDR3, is EPEVTQTPSHQVTQMGQEVILRCVPISNHLYFYWYRQILGQKVEFLVSFYNNEISEKSEIFDDQFSVERPDGSNFTLKIRSTKLEDSAMYFCASTPSGTGERYGYTFGSGTRLTVV.

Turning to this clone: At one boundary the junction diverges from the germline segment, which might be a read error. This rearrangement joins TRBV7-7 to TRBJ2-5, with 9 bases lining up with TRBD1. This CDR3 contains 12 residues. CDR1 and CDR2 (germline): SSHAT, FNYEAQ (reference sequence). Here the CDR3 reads CASRGQGETQYF. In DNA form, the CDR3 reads TGTGCTAGCAGGGGACAGGGAGAGACCCAGTACTTC.

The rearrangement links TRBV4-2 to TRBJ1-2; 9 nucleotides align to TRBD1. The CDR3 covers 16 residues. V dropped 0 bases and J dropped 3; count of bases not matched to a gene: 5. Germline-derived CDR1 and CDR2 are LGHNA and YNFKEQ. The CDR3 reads CASSQEGQGIDYGYTF. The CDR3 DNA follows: TGTGCCAGCAGCCAAGAGGGACAGGGAATAGACTATGGCTACACCTTC.

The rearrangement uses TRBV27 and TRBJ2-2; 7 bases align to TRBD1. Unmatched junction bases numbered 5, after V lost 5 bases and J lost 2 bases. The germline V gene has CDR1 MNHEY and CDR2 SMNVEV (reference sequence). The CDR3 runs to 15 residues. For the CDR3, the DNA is TGTGCCAGCAGTCTGGGGACAGTAAACACCGGGGAGCTGTTTTTT. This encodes CASSLGTVNTGELFF.

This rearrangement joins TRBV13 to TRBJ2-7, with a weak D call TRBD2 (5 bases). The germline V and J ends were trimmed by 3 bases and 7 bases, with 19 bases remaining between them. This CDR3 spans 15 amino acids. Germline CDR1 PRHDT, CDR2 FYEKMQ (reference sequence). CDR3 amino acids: CASSFSRLSSGEQYF. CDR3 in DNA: TGTGCCAGCAGCTTTTCGCGACTCTCCTCGGGAGAGCAGTACTTC.